What follows are 13 T cell receptor beta chains derived from one specimen sequenced in a study of T-cell reconstitution after alpha-beta-depleted transplantation in children. It was with unique molecular identifiers that the TCRbeta library was prepared. A single record per CDR3 protein comes from TCRdb applying MiXCR to the PCR reads. Of 490,000 or so distinct CDR3 sequences detected, 9.5% to 15% appear once; the ten largest clones hold about 5.4%. Source: PBMCs from the stem cell graft donor, taken from the stem cell graft. These receptor sequences come from a human donor who donated a stem cell graft to a child with combined immunodeficiency.

On this clonotype: Since a much larger clone is just one base distant, this may be a read error. The chain has TRBV27 and TRBJ2-7, with D possibly called TRBD1 or TRBD2 (5 bases each). The germline V gene encodes CDR1 MNHEY and CDR2 SMNVEV (reference sequence). The germline V and J ends were trimmed by 0 bases and 6 bases, with 15 bases remaining between them. This CDR3 has 15 amino acids. The CDR3, as DNA: TGTGCCAGCAGTTTATCAGGGGACGATCTGTGCGAGCAGTACTTC. Translated, it gives CASSLSGDDLCEQYF.

This sequence joins TRBV5-4 and TRBJ2-2; 8 nucleotides agree with TRBD1. Germline V gives CDR1 SGHNT, CDR2 YYREEE (reference sequence). This CDR3 has 14 residues. Unmatched junction bases numbered 4, after V lost 4 bases and J lost 5 bases. CDR3 sequence: CASSDRGWTGELFF. The CDR3, as DNA: TGTGCCAGCAGCGACAGGGGCTGGACCGGGGAGCTGTTTTTT.

The chain has TRBV24-1 and TRBJ2-3, with TRBD2 matching over 7 bases. J was trimmed by 2 bases and V by 9 bases; bases with no gene match: 4. Looked up from germline, CDR1 is KGHDR and CDR2 is SFDVKD. The CDR3 sequence is 13 residues long. CDR3 region: CATSGLYTDTQYF. DNA for the CDR3: TGTGCCACCTCGGGACTATACACAGATACGCAGTATTTT.

The sample holds a few counts of this clonotype. The chain couples TRBV28 to TRBJ2-1; 9 nucleotides line up with TRBD2. Losses at the gene ends were 3 bases for V and 0 bases for J; bases not matched to a gene: 3. This CDR3 is built from 16 residues. The germline V gene has CDR1 MDHEN and CDR2 SYDVKM. The chain's CDR3 is CASSFLAGSSYNEQFF. The CDR3 nucleotides read TGTGCCAGCAGTTTTCTAGCGGGGAGCTCCTACAATGAGCAGTTCTTC.

The V gene is TRBV6-2 or TRBV6-3, the J gene TRBJ2-3; D gene ambiguous. CDR1 and CDR2 (germline): MNHEY, SVGEGT. V shed 3 bases and J shed 0 bases, with 10 bases lying between them. This CDR3 contains 15 residues. CDR3 sequence: CASSYGQTSTDTQYF. The CDR3 coding sequence is TGTGCCAGCAGTTATGGTCAGACAAGCACAGATACGCAGTATTTT.

The chain is built from TRBV9 and TRBJ2-7; 10 positions agree with TRBD2. Germline trimming cut 0 bases from V and 5 bases from J; bases unmatched to any gene: 2. Germline CDR1 is SGDLS and CDR2 is YYNGEE. CDR3 length: 14 amino acids. Here the CDR3 DNA reads TGTGCCAGCAGCGTAGGTAGCGGGAGGAACGAGCAGTACTTC. Translation gives CASSVGSGRNEQYF.

This chain joins TRBV14 and TRBJ2-7, with 8 bases lining up with TRBD1. With V trimmed by 0 bases and J by 5 bases, 6 bases remained unmatched. The germline gives CDR1 SGHDN, CDR2 FVKESK. The CDR3 contains 15 residues. The CDR3 here is CASSQDIRGQDEQYF. CDR3 DNA sequence: TGTGCCAGCAGCCAAGATATCAGGGGGCAGGACGAGCAGTACTTC.

This clonotype appeared a few times. The J gene is TRBJ2-7, the V gene TRBV28; the D gene could be TRBD1 or TRBD2 (7 bases each). This CDR3 contains 15 residues. CDR1 and CDR2 from the germline V gene are MDHEN and SYDVKM. Trimming left V 4 bases short and J 3 bases short, with 16 bases between. CDR3 nucleotides: TGTGCCAGCAGTTCAATTCCAGGGGGGGTCTACGAGCAGTACTTC. Its translation: CASSSIPGGVYEQYF.

This clonotype was observed a few times. V is TRBV27 and J is TRBJ1-4; 9 nucleotides align to TRBD1. Germline CDR1 and CDR2: MNHEY and SMNVEV (reference sequence). The CDR3 is 14 amino acids. Losses at the gene ends were 6 bases for V and 8 bases for J; bases not matched to a gene: 7. The CDR3 nucleotides read TGTGCCAGCAGCAGGGGACAGGGAGACGAAAAACTGTTTTTT. This sequence encodes CASSRGQGDEKLFF. Combining the CDR3 with reference TRBV27 and TRBJ1-4 gives the whole variable domain EAQVTQNPRYLITVTGKKLTVTCSQNMNHEYMSWYRQDPGLGLRQIYYSMNVEVTDKGDVPEGYKVSRKEKRNFPLILESPSPNQTSLYFCASSRGQGDEKLFFGSGTQLSVL.

This clonotype was seen a few times. The chain recombines TRBV27 with TRBJ2-7; 7 nucleotides agree with TRBD2. Looked up from germline, CDR1 is MNHEY and CDR2 is SMNVEV (reference sequence). CDR3 length equals 14 residues. Germline trimming cut 6 bases from V and 1 base from J; bases unmatched to any gene: 6. In DNA form, the CDR3 reads TGTGCCAGCAGAGGAGGCGGGGGATCCTACGAGCAGTACTTC. Translated: CASRGGGGSYEQYF.

The sample holds many counts of this clonotype. The chain joins TRBV6-5 to TRBJ2-5; D not certain. The length of the CDR3 is 12 residues. Germline assignment: CDR1 MNHEY and CDR2 SVGAGI. Trimming shortened V by 6 bases and J by 3 bases, and 8 bases separated the two germline ends. The DNA for the CDR3 is TGTGCCAGCAGCGGAAGAGAAGAGACCCAGTACTTC. Translated: CASSGREETQYF.

This chain uses TRBV20-1 with TRBJ2-3; TRBD2 matches at 7 bases. J gave up 3 bases and V 5 bases, and 17 bases lay outside the gene matches. The germline CDR1 and CDR2 sequences are DFQATT and SNEGSKA (reference sequence). CDR3 length: 17 residues. CDR3 residues: CSAAPLHRGVRTDTQYF. The CDR3 DNA follows: TGCAGTGCTGCCCCGCTCCACCGGGGGGTGAGGACAGATACGCAGTATTTT.

Only a few counts were recorded for this clonotype. J is TRBJ2-7 and V is TRBV29-1, with D possibly being TRBD2 (6 bases). V was clipped by 4 bases and J by 0 bases, with 10 bases between them. CDR1 and CDR2 (germline): SQVTM, ANQGSEA. The CDR3 loop spans 13 amino acids. The chain's CDR3 is CSVGVSGSYEQYF. DNA for the CDR3: TGCAGCGTTGGGGTTAGCGGCTCCTACGAGCAGTACTTC.